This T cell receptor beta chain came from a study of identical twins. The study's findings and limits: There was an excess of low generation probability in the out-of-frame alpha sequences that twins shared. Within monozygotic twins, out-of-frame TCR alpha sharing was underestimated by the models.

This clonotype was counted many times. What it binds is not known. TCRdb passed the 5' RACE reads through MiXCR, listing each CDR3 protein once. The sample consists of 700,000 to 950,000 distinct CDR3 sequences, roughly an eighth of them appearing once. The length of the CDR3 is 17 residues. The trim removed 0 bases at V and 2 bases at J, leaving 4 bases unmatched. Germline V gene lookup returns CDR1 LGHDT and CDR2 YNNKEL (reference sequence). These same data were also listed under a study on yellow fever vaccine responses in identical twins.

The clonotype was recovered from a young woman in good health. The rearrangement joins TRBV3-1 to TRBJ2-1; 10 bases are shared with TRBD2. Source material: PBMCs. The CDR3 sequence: CASSQDLAGVTYNEQFF. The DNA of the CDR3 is TGTGCCAGCAGCCAAGATCTAGCGGGGGTAACCTACAATGAGCAGTTCTTC.